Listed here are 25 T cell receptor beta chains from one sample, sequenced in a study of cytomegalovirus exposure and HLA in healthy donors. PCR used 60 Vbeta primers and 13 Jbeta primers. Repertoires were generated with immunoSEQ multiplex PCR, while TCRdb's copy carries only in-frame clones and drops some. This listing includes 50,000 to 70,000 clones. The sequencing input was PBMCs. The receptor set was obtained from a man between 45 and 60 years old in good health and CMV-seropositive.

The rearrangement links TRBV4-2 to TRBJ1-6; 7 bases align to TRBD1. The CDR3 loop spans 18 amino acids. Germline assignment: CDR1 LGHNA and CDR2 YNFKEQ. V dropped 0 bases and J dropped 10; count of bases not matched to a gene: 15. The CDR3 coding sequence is TGTGCCAGCAGCCAAGATACAGGACCGGGCCTAGGGGGCTCACCCCTCCACTTT. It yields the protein CASSQDTGPGLGGSPLHF.

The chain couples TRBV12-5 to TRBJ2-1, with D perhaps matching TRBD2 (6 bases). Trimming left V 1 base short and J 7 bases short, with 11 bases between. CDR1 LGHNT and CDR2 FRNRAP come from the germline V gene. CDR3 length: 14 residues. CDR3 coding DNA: TGTGCTAGTGGTTTGGGGACTACGAAAAATGAGCAGTTCTTC. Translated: CASGLGTTKNEQFF.

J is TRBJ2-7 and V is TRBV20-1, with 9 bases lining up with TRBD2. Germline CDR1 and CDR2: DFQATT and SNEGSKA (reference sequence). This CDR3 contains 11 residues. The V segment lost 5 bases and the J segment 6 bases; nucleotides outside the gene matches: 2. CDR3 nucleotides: TGCAGTGCTGGACTAGCGACCGAGCAGTACTTC. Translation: CSAGLATEQYF.

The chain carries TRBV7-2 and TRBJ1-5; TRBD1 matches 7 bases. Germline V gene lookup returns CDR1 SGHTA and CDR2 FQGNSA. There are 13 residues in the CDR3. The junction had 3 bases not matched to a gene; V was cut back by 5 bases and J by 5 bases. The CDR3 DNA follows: TGTGCCAGCAGCATCGACAGGGATCAGCCCCAGCATTTT. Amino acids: CASSIDRDQPQHF.

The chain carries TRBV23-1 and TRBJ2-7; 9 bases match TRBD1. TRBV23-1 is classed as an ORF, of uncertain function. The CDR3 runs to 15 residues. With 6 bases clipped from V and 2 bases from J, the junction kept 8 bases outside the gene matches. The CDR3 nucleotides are TGCGCCAGCAGCCCGCCGGGACAGGGAACCTACGAGCAGTACTTC. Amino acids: CASSPPGQGTYEQYF.

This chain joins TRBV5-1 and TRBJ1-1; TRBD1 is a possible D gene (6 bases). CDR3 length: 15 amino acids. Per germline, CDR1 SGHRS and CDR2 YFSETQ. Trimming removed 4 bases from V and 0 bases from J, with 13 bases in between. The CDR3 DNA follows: TGCGCCAGCAGCGCCCGGGACACTTTGAACACTGAAGCTTTCTTT. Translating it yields CASSARDTLNTEAFF.

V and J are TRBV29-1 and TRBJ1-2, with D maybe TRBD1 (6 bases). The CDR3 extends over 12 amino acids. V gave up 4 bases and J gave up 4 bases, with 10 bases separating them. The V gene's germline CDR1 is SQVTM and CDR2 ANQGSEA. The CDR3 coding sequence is TGCAGCGTTGTGACAGGTGGCTATGGCTACACCTTC. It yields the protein CSVVTGGYGYTF.

The DNA for the CDR3 is TGTGCCAGCAGCCAGGGACAGGGTAGGCTTCGGGCTTTCTTT. This codes for CASSQGQGRLRAFF. The chain joins TRBV11-2 to TRBJ1-1, with 9 bases lining up with TRBD1. The CDR3 is 14 residues long. After removal of 5 bases from V and 11 bases from J, the junction contained 12 bases not matched to a gene. Germline CDR1 SGHAT, CDR2 FQNNGV. Full variable domain (remainder filled in from reference TRBV11-2 and TRBJ1-1): EAGVAQSPRYKIIEKRQSVAFWCNPISGHATLYWYQQILGQGPKLLIQFQNNGVVDDSQLPKDRFSAERLKGVDSTLKIQPAKLEDSAVYLCASSQGQGRLRAFFGQGTRLTVV.

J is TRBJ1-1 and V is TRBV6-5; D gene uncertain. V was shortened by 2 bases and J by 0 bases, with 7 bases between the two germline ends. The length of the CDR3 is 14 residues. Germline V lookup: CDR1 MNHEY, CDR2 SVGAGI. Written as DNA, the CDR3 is TGTGCCAGCAGTTACAATCACTTGAACACTGAAGCTTTCTTT. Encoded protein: CASSYNHLNTEAFF.

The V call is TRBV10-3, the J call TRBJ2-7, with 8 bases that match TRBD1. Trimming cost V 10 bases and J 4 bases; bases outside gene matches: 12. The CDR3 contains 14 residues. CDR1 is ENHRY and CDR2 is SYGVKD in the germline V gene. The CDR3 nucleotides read TGTGCCACCGGGGACAGGTCCCAGGTTTACGAGCAGTACTTC. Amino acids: CATGDRSQVYEQYF.

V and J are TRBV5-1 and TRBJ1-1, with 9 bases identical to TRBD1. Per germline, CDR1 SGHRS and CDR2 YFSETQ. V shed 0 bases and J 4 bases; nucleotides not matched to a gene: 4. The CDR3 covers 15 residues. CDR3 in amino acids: CASSLEDRGSTEAFF. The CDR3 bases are TGCGCCAGCAGCTTGGAGGACAGGGGAAGCACTGAAGCTTTCTTT.

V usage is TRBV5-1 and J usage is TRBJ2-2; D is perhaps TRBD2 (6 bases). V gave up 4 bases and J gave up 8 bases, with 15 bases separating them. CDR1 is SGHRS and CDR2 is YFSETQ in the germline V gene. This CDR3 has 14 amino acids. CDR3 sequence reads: CASSAGTSGGELFF. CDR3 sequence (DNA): TGCGCCAGCAGCGCCGGGACTTCAGGAGGGGAGCTGTTTTTT.

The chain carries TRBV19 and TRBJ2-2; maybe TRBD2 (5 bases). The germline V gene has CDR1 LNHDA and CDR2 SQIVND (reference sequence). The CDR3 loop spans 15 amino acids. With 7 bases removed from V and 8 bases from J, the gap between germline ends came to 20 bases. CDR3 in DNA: TGTGCCAGTATCCCCAACGGCCGGGGAACGGGGGAGCTGTTTTTT. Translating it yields CASIPNGRGTGELFF.

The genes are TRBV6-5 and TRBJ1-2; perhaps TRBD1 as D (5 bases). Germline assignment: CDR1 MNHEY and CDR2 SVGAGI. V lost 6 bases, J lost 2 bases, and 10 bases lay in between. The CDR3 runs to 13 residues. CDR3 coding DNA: TGTGCCAGCAGCCGCGACAGAAACTATGGCTACACCTTC. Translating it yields CASSRDRNYGYTF.

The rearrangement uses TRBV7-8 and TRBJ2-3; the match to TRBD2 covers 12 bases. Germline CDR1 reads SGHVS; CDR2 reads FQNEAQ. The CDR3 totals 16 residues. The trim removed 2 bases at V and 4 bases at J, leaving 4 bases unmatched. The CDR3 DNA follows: TGTGCCAGCAGCTTACTAGCGGGGGGGCGCGCAGATACGCAGTATTTT. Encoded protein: CASSLLAGGRADTQYF.

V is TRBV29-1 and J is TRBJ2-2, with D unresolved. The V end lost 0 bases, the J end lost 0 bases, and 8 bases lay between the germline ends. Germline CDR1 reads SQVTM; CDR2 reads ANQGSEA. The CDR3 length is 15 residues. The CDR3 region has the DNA TGCAGCGTTGAAGAGGGCAGGACGAACACCGGGGAGCTGTTTTTT. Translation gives CSVEEGRTNTGELFF.

CDR3 DNA: TGTGCCAGCAGTTACTCTAAAAGGGGTCCCTACGAGCAGTACTTC. Translation gives CASSYSKRGPYEQYF. This chain links TRBV6-5 with TRBJ2-7, with D possibly TRBD1 on 5 matching bases. The V end lost 0 bases, the J end lost 2 bases, and 11 bases lay between the germline ends. Germline-derived CDR1 and CDR2 are MNHEY and SVGAGI. This CDR3 is 15 amino acids long.

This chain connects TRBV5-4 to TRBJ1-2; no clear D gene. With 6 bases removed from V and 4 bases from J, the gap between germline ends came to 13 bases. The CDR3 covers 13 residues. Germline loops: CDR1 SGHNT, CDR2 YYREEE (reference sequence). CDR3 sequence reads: CASNLGGSYGYTF. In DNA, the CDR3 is TGTGCCAGCAACCTGGGCGGGTCCTATGGCTACACCTTC.

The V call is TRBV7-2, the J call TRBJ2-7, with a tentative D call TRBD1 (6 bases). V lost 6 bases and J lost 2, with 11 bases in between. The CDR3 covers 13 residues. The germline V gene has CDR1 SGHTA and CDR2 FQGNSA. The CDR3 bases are TGTGCCAGCAGGGAAACAGGGACCTACGAGCAGTACTTC. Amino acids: CASRETGTYEQYF.

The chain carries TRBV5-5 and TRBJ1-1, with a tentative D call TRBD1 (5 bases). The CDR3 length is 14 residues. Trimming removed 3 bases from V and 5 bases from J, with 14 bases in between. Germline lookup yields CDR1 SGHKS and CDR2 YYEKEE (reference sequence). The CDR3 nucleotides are TGTGCCAGCAGCTCCACGGGACGGGAGACTGAAGCTTTCTTT. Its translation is CASSSTGRETEAFF.

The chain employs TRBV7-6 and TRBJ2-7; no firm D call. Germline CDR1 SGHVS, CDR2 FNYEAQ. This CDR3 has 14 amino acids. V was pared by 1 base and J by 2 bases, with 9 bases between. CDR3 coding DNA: TGTGCCAGCAGCTTAGTAGGAGCCGCCTACGAGCAGTACTTC. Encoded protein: CASSLVGAAYEQYF.

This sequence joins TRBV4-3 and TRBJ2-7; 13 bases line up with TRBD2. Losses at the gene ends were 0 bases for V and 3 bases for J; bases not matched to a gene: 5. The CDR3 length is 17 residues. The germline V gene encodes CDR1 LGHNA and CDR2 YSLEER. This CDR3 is CASSQDRWTSGGYEQYF. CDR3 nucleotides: TGCGCCAGCAGCCAAGATAGGTGGACTAGCGGGGGCTACGAGCAGTACTTC.

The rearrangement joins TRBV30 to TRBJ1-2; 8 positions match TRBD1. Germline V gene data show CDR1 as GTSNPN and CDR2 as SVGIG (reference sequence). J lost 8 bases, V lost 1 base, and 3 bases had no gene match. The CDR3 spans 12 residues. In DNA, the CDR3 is TGTGCCTGGAGTGCTGGGACAGGCGGCTACACCTTC. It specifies CAWSAGTGGYTF.

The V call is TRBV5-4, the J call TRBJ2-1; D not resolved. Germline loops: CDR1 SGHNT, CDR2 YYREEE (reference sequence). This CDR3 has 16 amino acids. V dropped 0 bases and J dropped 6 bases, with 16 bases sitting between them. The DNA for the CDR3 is TGTGCCAGCAGCTTGGGAGTGAGAGGCAATGGCAATGAGCAGTTCTTC. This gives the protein CASSLGVRGNGNEQFF.

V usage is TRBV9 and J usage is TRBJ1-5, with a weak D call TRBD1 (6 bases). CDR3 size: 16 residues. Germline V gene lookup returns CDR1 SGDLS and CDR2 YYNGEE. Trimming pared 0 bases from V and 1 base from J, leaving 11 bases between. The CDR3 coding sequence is TGTGCCAGCAGCGTAGGAGTGGGGGCCAGCAATCAGCCCCAGCATTTT. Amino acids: CASSVGVGASNQPQHF.